Listed below are T cell receptor beta chains from one sample, sequenced in a study of shared clonotypes between healthy human individuals. This table comes from immunoSEQ multiplex PCR, and its TCRdb copy is limited to in-frame clones, with some not included. The sample shows about 1 million clones, roughly 75% of them seen only once. Sequenced sample: memory CD4+ T cells sorted from blood. The receptors come from a man between 18 and 35 years old in good health. Both conserved end residues are part of each CDR3. D genes are given only for firm matches. Clone sizes are given selectively: once, few, many, or a class where the clone is expanded.

j_call d_call clone_size v_call cdr3_aa cdr3_nt
TRBJ2-3 TRBD2 . TRBV5-6 CASSFSGTLDTQYF TGTGCCAGCAGCTTTAGCGGGACGTTGGATACGCAGTATTTT
TRBJ1-5 TRBD1 once TRBV28 CASSRPPGQGNQPQHF TGTGCCAGCAGCCGACCCCCCGGACAGGGGAATCAGCCCCAGCATTTT
TRBJ2-1 . . TRBV6-1 CASSERRVSYNEQFF TGTGCCAGCAGTGAACGCAGGGTATCCTACAATGAGCAGTTCTTC
TRBJ1-4 . few TRBV6-1 CASSGGVQATNEKLFF TGTGCCAGCAGTGGAGGGGTCCAGGCAACTAATGAAAAACTGTTTTTT
TRBJ2-7 . few TRBV28 CASSTPTGRVYEQYF TGTGCCAGCAGCACCCCGACAGGGAGGGTCTACGAGCAGTACTTC
TRBJ2-7 . . TRBV4-3 CASSQGGRGDYEQYF TGCGCCAGCAGCCAAGGGGGCAGGGGGGACTACGAGCAGTACTTC
TRBJ2-7 . . TRBV6-1 CASSESRSPFAEQYF TGTGCCAGCAGTGAATCTCGCTCTCCGTTTGCCGAGCAGTACTTC
TRBJ1-6 TRBD1 . TRBV6-5 CASSDRGLVSPLHF TGTGCCAGCAGCGACAGGGGGCTAGTTTCACCCCTCCACTTT
TRBJ2-1 TRBD1 . TRBV11-2 CASSWTGGYNEQFF TGTGCCAGCAGCTGGACAGGGGGTTACAATGAGCAGTTCTTC
TRBJ2-3 . . TRBV6-5 CASSQTGDTQYF TGTGCCAGCAGCCAGACCGGAGATACGCAGTATTTT
TRBJ2-1 TRBD2 . TRBV30 CAWIRDYFNNEQFF TGTGCCTGGATAAGGGACTATTTCAACAATGAGCAGTTCTTC
TRBJ2-3 . . TRBV5-5 CASSEGIPDTQYF TGTGCCAGCAGCGAAGGGATCCCAGATACGCAGTATTTT
TRBJ2-3 . . TRBV5-1 CASSSGLAARTDTQYF TGCGCCAGCAGCTCCGGACTGGCAGCACGCACAGATACGCAGTATTTT
TRBJ1-5 . . TRBV23-1 CASSQPAGMGNQPQHF TGCGCCAGCAGTCAACCGGCAGGGATGGGCAATCAGCCCCAGCATTTT
TRBJ2-2 . . TRBV7-9 CASGPGTANTGELFF TGTGCCAGCGGGCCAGGGACGGCTAACACCGGGGAGCTGTTTTTT
TRBJ1-1 . . TRBV28 CASSPPTVGAFF TGTGCCAGCAGTCCCCCGACAGTTGGAGCTTTCTTT
TRBJ1-1 . . TRBV11-2 CASSSGLGLGNTEAFF TGTGCCAGCAGCAGCGGACTCGGGTTGGGGAACACTGAAGCTTTCTTT
TRBJ1-5 . . TRBV27 CASAMRGGNQPQHF TGTGCCAGCGCAATGAGGGGCGGCAATCAGCCCCAGCATTTT
TRBJ2-5 TRBD1 . TRBV5-6 CASSVTGASLETQYF TGTGCCAGCAGCGTGACAGGGGCCTCCCTAGAGACCCAGTACTTC
TRBJ1-1 . many TRBV2 CASSRSQFEAFF TGTGCCAGCAGCCGAAGCCAGTTTGAAGCTTTCTTT
TRBJ1-1 . few TRBV29-1 CSADRGNEAFF TGCAGCGCCGACCGGGGAAATGAAGCTTTCTTT
TRBJ2-2 . . TRBV20-1 CSAWGTGELFF TGCAGTGCTTGGGGTACCGGGGAGCTGTTTTTT
TRBJ2-5 . . TRBV5-1 CASSKTPQGGETQYF TGCGCCAGCAGCAAGACCCCCCAGGGTGGAGAGACCCAGTACTTC
TRBJ2-3 . . TRBV4-1 CASSHGTQDTQYF TGCGCCAGCAGCCATGGGACTCAAGATACGCAGTATTTT
TRBJ2-2 . . TRBV5-1 CASSWTVSDGTGELFF TGCGCCAGCAGCTGGACAGTTTCAGACGGCACCGGGGAGCTGTTTTTT
TRBJ2-1 TRBD1 . TRBV5-5 CASTLRPGTGRSGGEQFF TGTGCCAGCACCTTACGACCGGGGACAGGGCGGAGTGGTGGTGAGCAGTTCTTC
TRBJ2-5 . . TRBV18 CASSPTLRETQYF TGTGCCAGCTCACCAACCCTCCGGGAGACCCAGTACTTC
TRBJ1-4 TRBD1 . TRBV19 CASSRSGGEKLFF TGTGCCAGTAGTAGGTCAGGGGGTGAAAAACTGTTTTTT
TRBJ2-7 . few TRBV5-4 CASSLDQGSYEQYF TGTGCCAGCAGCTTGGATCAAGGATCCTACGAGCAGTACTTC
TRBJ2-1 TRBD2 . TRBV28 CASITPGLGLNEQFF TGTGCCAGCATCACTCCGGGACTAGGTCTCAATGAGCAGTTCTTC
TRBJ1-2 . . TRBV4-1 CASSAGAGNYGYTF TGCGCCAGCAGCGCGGGGGCAGGGAATTATGGCTACACCTTC
TRBJ2-1 . few TRBV19 CASSMRNRDEQFF TGTGCCAGTAGTATGCGTAACAGGGATGAGCAGTTCTTC
TRBJ2-3 TRBD2 . TRBV5-1 CASSLTSGGYTDTQYF TGCGCCAGCAGCTTGACTAGCGGGGGGTACACAGATACGCAGTATTTT
TRBJ1-6 . few TRBV29-1 CSVSKGDNSPLHF TGCAGCGTTAGTAAGGGTGACAACTCACCCCTCCACTTT
TRBJ2-1 . . TRBV10-3 CAIIPSGSSYNEQFF TGTGCCATCATACCGTCAGGGAGCTCCTACAATGAGCAGTTCTTC